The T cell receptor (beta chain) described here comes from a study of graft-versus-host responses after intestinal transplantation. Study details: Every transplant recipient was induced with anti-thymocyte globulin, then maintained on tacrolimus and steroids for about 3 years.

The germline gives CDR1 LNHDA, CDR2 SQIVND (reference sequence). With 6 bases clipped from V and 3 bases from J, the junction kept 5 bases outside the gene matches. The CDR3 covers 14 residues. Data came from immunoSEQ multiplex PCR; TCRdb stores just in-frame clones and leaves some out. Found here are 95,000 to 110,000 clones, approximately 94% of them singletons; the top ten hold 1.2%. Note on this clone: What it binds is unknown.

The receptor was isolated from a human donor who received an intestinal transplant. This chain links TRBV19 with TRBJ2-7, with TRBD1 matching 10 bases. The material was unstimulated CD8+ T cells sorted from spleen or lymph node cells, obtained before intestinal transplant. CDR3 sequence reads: CASRSGTGVYEQYF. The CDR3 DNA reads TGTGCCAGTAGGTCCGGGACAGGGGTCTACGAGCAGTACTTC. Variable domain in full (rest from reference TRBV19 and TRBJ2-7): DGGITQSPKYLFRKEGQNVTLSCEQNLNHDAMYWYRQDPGQGLRLIYYSQIVNDFQKGDIAEGYSVSREKKESFPLTVTSAQKNPTAFYLCASRSGTGVYEQYFGPGTRLTVT.